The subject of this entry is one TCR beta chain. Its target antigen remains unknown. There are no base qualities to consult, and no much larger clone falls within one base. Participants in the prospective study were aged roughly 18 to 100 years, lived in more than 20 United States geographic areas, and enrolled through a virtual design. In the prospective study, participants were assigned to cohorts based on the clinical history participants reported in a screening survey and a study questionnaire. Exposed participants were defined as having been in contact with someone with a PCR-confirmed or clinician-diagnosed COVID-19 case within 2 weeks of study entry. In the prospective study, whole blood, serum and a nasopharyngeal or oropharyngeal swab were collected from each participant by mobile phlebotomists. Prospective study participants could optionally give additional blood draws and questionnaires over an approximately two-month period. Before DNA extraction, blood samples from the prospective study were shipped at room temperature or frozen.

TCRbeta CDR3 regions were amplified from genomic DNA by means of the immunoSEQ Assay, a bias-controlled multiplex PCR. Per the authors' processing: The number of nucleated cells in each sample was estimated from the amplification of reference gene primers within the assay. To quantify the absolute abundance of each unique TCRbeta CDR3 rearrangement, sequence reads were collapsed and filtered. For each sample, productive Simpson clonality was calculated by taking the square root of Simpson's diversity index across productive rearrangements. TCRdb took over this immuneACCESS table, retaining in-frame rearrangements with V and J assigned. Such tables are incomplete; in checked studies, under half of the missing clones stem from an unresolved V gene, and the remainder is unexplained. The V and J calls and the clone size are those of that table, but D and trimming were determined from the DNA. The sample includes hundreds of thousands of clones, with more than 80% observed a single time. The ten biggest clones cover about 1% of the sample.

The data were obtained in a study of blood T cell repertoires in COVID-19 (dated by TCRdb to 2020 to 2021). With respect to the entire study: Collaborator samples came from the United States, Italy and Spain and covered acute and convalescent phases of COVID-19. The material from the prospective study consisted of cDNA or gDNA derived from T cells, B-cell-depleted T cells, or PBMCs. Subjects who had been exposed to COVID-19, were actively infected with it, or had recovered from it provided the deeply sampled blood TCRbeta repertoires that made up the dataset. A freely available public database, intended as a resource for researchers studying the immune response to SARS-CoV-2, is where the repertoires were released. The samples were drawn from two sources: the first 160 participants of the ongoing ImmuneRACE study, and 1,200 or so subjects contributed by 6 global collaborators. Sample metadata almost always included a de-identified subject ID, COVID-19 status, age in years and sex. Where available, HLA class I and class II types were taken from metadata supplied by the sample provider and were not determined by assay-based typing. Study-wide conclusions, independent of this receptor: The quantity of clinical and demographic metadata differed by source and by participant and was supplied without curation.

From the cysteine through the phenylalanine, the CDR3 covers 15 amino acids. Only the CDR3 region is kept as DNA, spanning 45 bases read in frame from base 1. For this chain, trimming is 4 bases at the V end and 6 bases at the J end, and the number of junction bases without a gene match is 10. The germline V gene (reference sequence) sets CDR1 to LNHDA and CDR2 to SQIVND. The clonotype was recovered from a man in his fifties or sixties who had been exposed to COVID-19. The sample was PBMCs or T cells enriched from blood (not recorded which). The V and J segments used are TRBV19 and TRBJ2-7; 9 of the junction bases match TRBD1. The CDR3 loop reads CASSTPGTGTGEQYF. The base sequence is TGTGCCAGTAGTACCCCAGGGACAGGGACTGGCGAGCAGTACTTC.